This record concerns one T cell receptor (beta chain) sequence. The antigen is undetermined. The data were taken from a study of shared clonotypes between healthy human individuals. Overall study findings and caveats: Rarefaction curves obtained for sorted subsets showed sequencing incomplete despite large depth.

Libraries were prepared by immunoSEQ multiplex PCR; TCRdb keeps only in-frame clonotypes and omits some of them. The sample gives over a million clones, roughly 96% of which show up once; 1.2% is in the top ten. This CDR3 region has 11 residues. The ends were cut back, 8 bases at V and 4 bases at J, with 9 bases in the middle. Germline lookup yields CDR1 SGHTA and CDR2 FQGTGA. Naive CD4+ cells were CD45RA-selected; the remaining cells were memory. The source is a man under 40 in good health. Sequencing was carried out using naive CD4+ T cells sorted from blood. Subset in this sample: CD45RA+ positively selected. V is TRBV7-3 and J is TRBJ2-7, with D hard to call. The CDR3 coding sequence is TGTGCCAGCTCAAGGCGGTACGAGCAGTACTTC. This codes for CASSRRYEQYF.